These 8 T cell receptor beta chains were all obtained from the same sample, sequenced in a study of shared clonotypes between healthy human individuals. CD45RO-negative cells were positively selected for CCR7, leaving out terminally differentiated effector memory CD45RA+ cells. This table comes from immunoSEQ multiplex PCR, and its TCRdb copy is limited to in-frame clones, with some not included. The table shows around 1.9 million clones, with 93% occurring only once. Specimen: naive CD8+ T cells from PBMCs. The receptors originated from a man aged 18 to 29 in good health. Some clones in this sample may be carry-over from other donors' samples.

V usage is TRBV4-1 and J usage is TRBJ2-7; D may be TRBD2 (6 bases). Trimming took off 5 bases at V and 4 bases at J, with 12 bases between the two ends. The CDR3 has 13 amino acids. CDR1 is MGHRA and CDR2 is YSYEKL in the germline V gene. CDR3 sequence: CASSIKEGYEQYF. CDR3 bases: TGCGCCAGCAGCATAAAGGAGGGTTACGAGCAGTACTTC.

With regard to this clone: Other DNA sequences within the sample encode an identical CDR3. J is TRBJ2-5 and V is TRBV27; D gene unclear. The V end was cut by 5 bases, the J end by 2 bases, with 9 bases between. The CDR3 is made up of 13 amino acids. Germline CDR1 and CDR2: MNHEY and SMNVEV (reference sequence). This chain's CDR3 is CASSLLGQETQYF. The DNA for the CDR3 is TGTGCCAGCAGTCTCTTGGGACAAGAGACCCAGTACTTC.

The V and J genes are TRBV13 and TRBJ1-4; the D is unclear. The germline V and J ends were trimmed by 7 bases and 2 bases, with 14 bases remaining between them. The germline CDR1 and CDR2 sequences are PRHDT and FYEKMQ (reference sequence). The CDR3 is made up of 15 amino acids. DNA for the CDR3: TGTGCCAGCACCCAACGGAGGGAGACTAATGAAAAACTGTTTTTT. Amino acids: CASTQRRETNEKLFF.

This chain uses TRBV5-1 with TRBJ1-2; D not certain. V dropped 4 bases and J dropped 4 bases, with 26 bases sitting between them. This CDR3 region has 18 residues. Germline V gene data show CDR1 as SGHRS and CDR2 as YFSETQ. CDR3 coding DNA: TGCGCCAGCAGCCCGAATGGGAAGGTCATTGATACTAGCTATGGCTACACCTTC. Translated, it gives CASSPNGKVIDTSYGYTF.

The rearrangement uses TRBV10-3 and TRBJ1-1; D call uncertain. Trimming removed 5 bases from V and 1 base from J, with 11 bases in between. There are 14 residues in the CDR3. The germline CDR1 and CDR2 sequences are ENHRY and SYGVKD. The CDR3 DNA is TGTGCCATCAGTCCTACATTGGAGAACACTGAAGCTTTCTTT. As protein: CAISPTLENTEAFF.

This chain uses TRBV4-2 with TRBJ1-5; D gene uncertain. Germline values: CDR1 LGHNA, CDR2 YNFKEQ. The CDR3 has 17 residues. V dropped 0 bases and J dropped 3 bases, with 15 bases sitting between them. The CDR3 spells CASSQDKIPWPNQPQHF. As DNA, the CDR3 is TGTGCCAGCAGCCAAGATAAGATCCCCTGGCCCAATCAGCCCCAGCATTTT.

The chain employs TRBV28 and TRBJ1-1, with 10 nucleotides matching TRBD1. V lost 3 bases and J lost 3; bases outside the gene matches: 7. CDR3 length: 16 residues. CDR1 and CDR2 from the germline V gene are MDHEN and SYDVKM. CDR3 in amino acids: CASSFSWGQGYTEAFF. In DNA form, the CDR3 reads TGTGCCAGCAGTTTCTCCTGGGGACAGGGGTACACTGAAGCTTTCTTT.

CDR3 nucleotides: TGTGCCAGCAGTTTATCTAAGGGGGGACAAGGGCGGGCTTTCTTT. It yields the protein CASSLSKGGQGRAFF. The rearrangement links TRBV28 to TRBJ1-1, with D maybe TRBD1 (6 bases). V was trimmed by 1 base and J by 11 bases, leaving 20 bases between them. CDR3 size: 15 residues. Per the germline V gene, CDR1 is MDHEN and CDR2 is SYDVKM.